The sequence of this T cell receptor beta chain was determined in a study of T-cell reconstitution after alpha-beta-depleted transplantation in children. Study observations and caveats: About two months after transplant, alpha-beta T cells reportedly came from several hundred expanded graft clones. A year post-transplant, T-cell counts and diversity derived mostly from newly produced T cells.

Preparation of the TCRbeta library was carried out with unique molecular identifiers. MiXCR, run by TCRdb on the PCR reads, gives a single entry per CDR3 protein. The sample contains 300,000 to 350,000 distinct CDR3 sequences, roughly 25% of which appear only once. The V and J ends lost 8 bases and 0 bases, in that order; junction bases with no gene match: 8. This CDR3 comprises 17 residues. Per germline, CDR1 SNHLY and CDR2 FYNNEI. A word on this clonotype: The antigen is undetermined.

The sample was PBMCs, mostly from graft donor cells, taken 180 days after TCRalphabeta/CD19-depleted stem cell transplant. The chain has TRBV2 and TRBJ2-4; 12 bases map to TRBD2. The sequence derives from a male patient aged 10 to 17 who had a stem cell transplant for acute lymphoblastic leukemia, so the T cells may come from the graft donor. The CDR3, as DNA: TGTGCCAGCGGGCTAGCGGGAGGGCCCGTAGCCAAAAACATTCAGTACTTC. Translated: CASGLAGGPVAKNIQYF.